These 17 T cell receptor beta chains originate from one sample sequenced in a study of cytomegalovirus exposure and HLA in healthy donors. This PCR relied on a set of 60 Vbeta primers and 13 Jbeta primers. TCRdb keeps only in-frame clones here, not all; method: immunoSEQ multiplex PCR. The data show over 150,000 clones, over 70% seen once. Sequenced material: PBMCs. The receptors shown here come from a woman between 45 and 60 years old in good health and CMV-seropositive.

The chain recombines TRBV7-9 with TRBJ1-1, with TRBD1 matching over 8 bases. With 3 bases clipped from V and 3 bases from J, the junction kept 3 bases outside the gene matches. This CDR3 is built from 14 residues. The germline gives CDR1 SEHNR, CDR2 FQNEAQ (reference sequence). The CDR3, as DNA: TGTGCCAGCAGCTTTGGACAGGGACACACTGAAGCTTTCTTT. As protein: CASSFGQGHTEAFF.

The chain couples TRBV28 to TRBJ1-2, with D tentatively TRBD1 (6 bases). The germline CDR1 and CDR2 sequences are MDHEN and SYDVKM. V was trimmed by 10 bases and J by 5 bases, leaving 20 bases between them. This CDR3 region has 14 residues. The CDR3 nucleotides read TGTGCCACGCCGAGGGGGGCGGGGGATTATGGCTACACCTTC. This translates into CATPRGAGDYGYTF.

This clone has more than one count but fewer than ten. The V call is TRBV4-2, the J call TRBJ2-3; 14 bases align to TRBD2. J lost 4 bases, V lost 4 bases, and 4 bases had no gene match. Germline V gene lookup returns CDR1 LGHNA and CDR2 YNFKEQ. This CDR3 has 16 residues. In DNA, the CDR3 is TGTGCCAGCAGCCTCGGGACTAGCGGGAGCGCAGATACGCAGTATTTT. Protein: CASSLGTSGSADTQYF.

V usage is TRBV7-6 and J usage is TRBJ1-3; D gene unclear. V lost 1 base and J 0 bases, leaving 13 bases between the germline ends. The CDR3 spans 17 residues. Germline V gives CDR1 SGHVS, CDR2 FNYEAQ. The CDR3 region has the DNA TGTGCCAGCAGCTTAGAAGGAACTAGGAACTCTGGAAACACCATATATTTT. Translated: CASSLEGTRNSGNTIYF.

The chain combines TRBV25-1 with TRBJ1-3; D call uncertain. The CDR3 has 13 amino acids. With 2 bases removed from V and 8 bases from J, the gap between germline ends came to 10 bases. The germline gives CDR1 MGHDK, CDR2 SYGVNS. The CDR3 sequence is CASSEPPRYTIYF. In nucleotides, the CDR3 is TGTGCCAGCAGTGAACCACCTCGGTACACCATATATTTT.

The chain carries TRBV6-1 and TRBJ1-1; D remains ambiguous. CDR1 and CDR2 (germline): MNHNS, SASEGT. V shed 5 bases and J shed 1 base, with 8 bases lying between them. This CDR3 comprises 13 residues. In DNA, the CDR3 is TGTGCCAGCAGTCCACGACAGAACACTGAAGCTTTCTTT. Translation: CASSPRQNTEAFF.

The V call is TRBV27, the J call TRBJ2-3; weak D call: TRBD1 (5 bases). In germline, CDR1 is MNHEY, CDR2 SMNVEV (reference sequence). The CDR3 has 16 amino acids. Trimming cost V 2 bases and J 2 bases, with 14 bases left between them. The CDR3, as DNA: TGTGCCAGCAGTTTACAGGGCTTTGATTCCACAGATACGCAGTATTTT. Translated, it gives CASSLQGFDSTDTQYF.

The chain couples TRBV2 to TRBJ2-3; D may be TRBD2 (6 bases). The germline CDR1 and CDR2 sequences are SNHLY and FYNNEI. With 11 bases removed from V and 0 bases from J, the gap between germline ends came to 9 bases. The CDR3 covers 12 residues. Here the CDR3 reads CAGGTSTDTQYF. The CDR3 bases are TGTGCCGGGGGGACTAGCACAGATACGCAGTATTTT.

V is TRBV6-5 and J is TRBJ2-3; TRBD2 might be the D (5 bases). This CDR3 comprises 14 residues. V was cut by 4 bases and J by 4 bases, with 12 bases left in between. Germline V lookup: CDR1 MNHEY, CDR2 SVGAGI. CDR3 in amino acids: CASSLGLRADTQYF. The DNA of the CDR3 is TGTGCCAGCAGTTTAGGTCTGAGGGCAGATACGCAGTATTTT.

This chain links TRBV11-3 with TRBJ1-3, with 7 bases that match TRBD1. V dropped 1 base and J dropped 4; count of bases not matched to a gene: 4. The CDR3 sequence is 15 residues long. CDR1 and CDR2 from the germline V gene are SGHNT and YENEEA. Here the CDR3 DNA reads TGTGCCAGCAGCTTAGTAACAGGGGCCGGAAACACCATATATTTT. Its translation is CASSLVTGAGNTIYF.

The count of this clone is one. This chain links TRBV18 with TRBJ1-2; the match to TRBD1 covers 8 bases. Germline loops: CDR1 KGHSH, CDR2 LQKENI. Losses at the gene ends were 5 bases for V and 4 bases for J; bases not matched to a gene: 6. This CDR3 region has 14 residues. DNA of the CDR3: TGTGCCAGCTCAACGACAGGGGAAGGCTATGGCTACACCTTC. Residues: CASSTTGEGYGYTF.

This chain links TRBV9 with TRBJ2-3; D might be TRBD2 (6 bases). This CDR3 has 15 residues. V was cut by 3 bases and J by 1 base, with 12 bases left in between. CDR1 and CDR2 from the germline V gene are SGDLS and YYNGEE. CDR3 in DNA: TGTGCCAGCAGCGCCCGAGGCGGGGGCACAGATACGCAGTATTTT. Protein product: CASSARGGGTDTQYF.

The chain recombines TRBV21-1 with TRBJ1-1; the D segment call TRBD1 is taken from the table without a DNA check. TRBV21-1 is shown as a pseudogene. The CDR3 runs 17 residues. The CDR3 DNA is TGTGCCAGCAGCAAAAGGGGACACAGGGGGACGAACACTGAAGCTTTCTTT. Amino acid sequence: CASSKRGHRGTNTEAFF.

CDR3 nucleotides: TGTGCCTGGAGTGTAACTGGCTACGAGCAGTACTTC. It yields the protein CAWSVTGYEQYF. The rearrangement links TRBV30 to TRBJ2-7; no clear D gene. Germline V gene data show CDR1 as GTSNPN and CDR2 as SVGIG (reference sequence). V lost 0 bases, J lost 3 bases, and 6 bases lay in between. The CDR3 covers 12 residues.

On this clone itself: Relative to the germline gene, one junction end is altered; a read error may explain this. The chain links TRBV7-7 to TRBJ2-1, with a tentative D call TRBD1 (6 bases). This CDR3 contains 16 residues. Germline-derived CDR1 and CDR2 are SSHAT and FNYEAQ (reference sequence). The CDR3 region has the DNA TGTGCTAGCAGCTTAGCCCACAGGGCACCCTACAATGAGCAGTTCTTC. It encodes CASSLAHRAPYNEQFF.

Only one count was recorded for this clone. The rearrangement uses TRBV2 and TRBJ2-3; TRBD1 might be the D (6 bases). This CDR3 contains 12 residues. In germline, CDR1 is SNHLY, CDR2 FYNNEI. The V gene lost 7 bases and the J gene lost 5 bases, with 10 bases spanning the gap. The CDR3 region has the DNA TGTGCCAGCAACAGGGAGAGAGATACGCAGTATTTT. Its protein product is CASNRERDTQYF. Full variable domain (missing parts from reference TRBV2 and TRBJ2-3): EPEVTQTPSHQVTQMGQEVILRCVPISNHLYFYWYRQILGQKVEFLVSFYNNEISEKSEIFDDQFSVERPDGSNFTLKIRSTKLEDSAMYFCASNRERDTQYFGPGTRLTVL.

About this clone: One end of the junction varies from germline; a read error may be responsible. CDR3 coding DNA: TGTGCCAGCAGCTTACTGACCAGGATCGGGTCTGGGGCCAACGGCCTGACTTTC. Its protein product is CASSLLTRIGSGANGLTF. The chain employs TRBV11-2 and TRBJ2-6; tentative D call: TRBD1 (5 bases). Germline CDR1 and CDR2: SGHAT and FQNNGV. The CDR3 covers 18 residues.